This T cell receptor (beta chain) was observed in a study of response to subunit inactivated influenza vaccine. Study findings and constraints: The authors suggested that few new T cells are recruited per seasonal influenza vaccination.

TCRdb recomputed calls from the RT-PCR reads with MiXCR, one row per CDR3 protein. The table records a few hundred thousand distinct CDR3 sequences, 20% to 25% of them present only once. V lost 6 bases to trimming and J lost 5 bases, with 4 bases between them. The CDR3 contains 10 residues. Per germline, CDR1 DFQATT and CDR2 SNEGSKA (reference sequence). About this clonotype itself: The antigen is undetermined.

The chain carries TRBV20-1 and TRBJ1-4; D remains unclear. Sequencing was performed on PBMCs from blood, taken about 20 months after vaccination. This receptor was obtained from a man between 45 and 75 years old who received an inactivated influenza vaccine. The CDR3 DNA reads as TGCAGTGCCCGAAATGAAAAACTGTTTTTT. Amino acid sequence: CSARNEKLFF.